This TCR beta chain comes out of a study of blood T cell repertoires in COVID-19. The overall study: T cells, B-cell-depleted T cells, or PBMCs supplied cDNA or gDNA.

The protocol was immunoSEQ multiplex PCR, while the TCRdb copy is restricted to in-frame clones and leaves out a portion. The sample records hundreds of thousands of clones, around 90% being singletons. CDR1 and CDR2 (germline): MRHNA, SNTAGT. V was clipped by 1 base and J by 8 bases; unmatched bases: 7. This CDR3 is 16 amino acids long. The sequenced sample was PBMCs or T cells enriched from blood (not recorded which). This clonotype was sampled from a woman under 30 with acute COVID-19. The chain recombines TRBV6-4 with TRBJ2-1, with 11 nucleotides matching TRBD2. CDR3 residues: CASSDLAGGPWYEQFF. DNA of the CDR3: TGTGCCAGCAGTGACTTAGCGGGAGGGCCTTGGTATGAGCAGTTCTTC.